This T cell receptor beta chain was sequenced for a study of blood T cell repertoires in COVID-19. Some clones are missing from TCRdb's copy, which holds only in-frame ones; the method was immunoSEQ multiplex PCR. Of over 200,000 clones listed, more than 80% are singletons. The CDR3 loop spans 14 amino acids. Germline CDR1 MNHEY, CDR2 SVGAGI. Trimming stripped 4 bases from V and 3 bases from J, with 12 bases between. This clonotype was obtained from a woman older than 75 with COVID-19, enrolled during active disease. The chain joins TRBV6-5 to TRBJ1-1; D is ambiguous. Source material: peripheral blood. As DNA, the CDR3 is TGTGCCAGCAGTTCGATTAAGAGGTACACTGAAGCTTTCTTT. It yields the protein CASSSIKRYTEAFF.